A single sample is the source of the 13 T cell receptor beta chains below, sequenced in a study of human T cells and chemical hapten exposure (dated by TCRdb to the early 2020s). This specimen's time point label, interpreted: patch test 2, 6 weeks after DPC sensitization. This sample's treatment or condition label indicates: therapeutic diphenylcyclopropenone sensitization with weekly scalp DPC. The library came from RACE. Sequencing relied on a NextSeq 500. TCRdb reprocessed the public reads (quality trimming at Q25 with fastp, clone calling with MiXCR) and kept in-frame beta chains. Under each unique CDR3 protein, matching rows form one entry showing the most common genes and DNA. The sample table records 70,000 to 90,000 distinct CDR3 sequences; 8.5% to 12% of these occur just once. The ten largest make up less than 5% of the sample. Sequenced here: whole blood, sampled in connection with sensitization to the hapten diphenylcyclopropenone (DPC). Receptors originate from a woman aged 45 to 65 with alopecia areata. Some clones in this sample may be carry-over from other donors' samples.

This clonotype was seen repeatedly, ten times or more. The chain carries TRBV14 and TRBJ2-2; D gene unclear. CDR3 length: 14 residues. Between the trimmed V and J ends, which lost 8 bases and 4 bases, there was a span of 14 bases. In germline, CDR1 is SGHDN, CDR2 FVKESK. CDR3 nucleotides: TGTGCCAGCGGAAGACACTCGAGCACCGGGGAGCTGTTTTTT. Amino acid sequence: CASGRHSSTGELFF.

There are many counts of this clonotype. The chain links TRBV18 to TRBJ1-4; no firm D call. Germline assignment: CDR1 KGHSH and CDR2 LQKENI. The CDR3 runs 15 residues. V was clipped by 6 bases and J by 5 bases, with 16 bases between them. The CDR3 nucleotides are TGTGCCAGCTCCCCGAGGAACGGCCAGAATGAAAAACTGTTTTTT. As protein: CASSPRNGQNEKLFF.

This clonotype was seen a handful of times. The chain uses TRBV20-1 and TRBJ2-3; TRBD1 matches 12 bases. CDR1 is DFQATT, CDR2 SNEGSKA, per germline (reference sequence). V lost 0 bases to trimming and J lost 3 bases; unmatched junction nucleotides: 7. The CDR3 loop spans 17 amino acids. CDR3 amino acids: CSARDGTGGRGTDTQYF. CDR3 in DNA: TGCAGTGCTAGAGATGGGACAGGGGGCCGCGGAACAGATACGCAGTATTTT.

This clonotype was recorded at least ten times. The chain recombines TRBV7-8 with TRBJ2-1, with 10 bases that match TRBD2. Germline V CDR1 and CDR2: SGHVS, FQNEAQ. V shed 1 base, J shed 1 base, and the junction held 7 bases outside the gene matches. The CDR3 consists of 18 residues. CDR3: CASSLVNPSGSSYNEQFF. CDR3 nucleotide sequence: TGTGCCAGCAGCTTAGTGAACCCTAGCGGGAGTTCCTACAATGAGCAGTTCTTC.

This clonotype has more than one count but fewer than ten. The chain links TRBV29-1 to TRBJ2-3; perhaps TRBD1 as D (5 bases). Deletions cut 0 bases from V and 3 bases from J, with 7 bases between. The CDR3 sequence is 13 residues long. CDR1 is SQVTM and CDR2 is ANQGSEA in the germline V gene. CDR3 in DNA: TGCAGCGTTGAAGAGCAGGGAACAGATACGCAGTATTTT. Protein sequence: CSVEEQGTDTQYF.

This clonotype has at least ten counts. The J gene is TRBJ1-2, the V gene TRBV7-2; possibly TRBD1 for D (5 bases). Looked up from germline, CDR1 is SGHTA and CDR2 is FQGNSA. This CDR3 has 14 amino acids. Between the trimmed V and J ends, which lost 4 bases and 3 bases, there was a span of 12 bases. The CDR3 bases are TGTGCCAGCAGCTCAGGACGGGGGGACTATGGCTACACCTTC. The encoded protein is CASSSGRGDYGYTF. The full variable domain, completed using reference TRBV7-2 and TRBJ1-2, is GAGVSQSPSNKVTEKGKDVELRCDPISGHTALYWYRQSLGQGLEFLIYFQGNSAPDKSGLPSDRFSAERTGGSVSTLTIQRTQQEDSAVYLCASSSGRGDYGYTFGSGTRLTVV.

The table lists this clonotype with many counts. The chain couples TRBV19 to TRBJ2-7; D might be TRBD1 (6 bases). The CDR3 totals 13 residues. Per the germline V gene, CDR1 is LNHDA and CDR2 is SQIVND (reference sequence). Deletions cut 6 bases from V and 3 bases from J, with 12 bases between. The CDR3 DNA sequence: TGTGCCAGTAGAAACCAGGGGCGCTACGAGCAGTACTTC. This translates into CASRNQGRYEQYF.

The rearrangement links TRBV5-1 to TRBJ2-4; D not resolved. Per the germline V gene, CDR1 is SGHRS and CDR2 is YFSETQ. V was clipped by 0 bases and J by 3 bases, with 4 bases between them. This CDR3 has 13 residues. The CDR3 here is CASSLEGKNIQYF. CDR3 DNA: TGCGCCAGCAGCTTGGAAGGCAAAAACATTCAGTACTTC. Full variable domain (rest looked up from reference TRBV5-1 and TRBJ2-4): KAGVTQTPRYLIKTRGQQVTLSCSPISGHRSVSWYQQTPGQGLQFLFEYFSETQRNKGNFPGRFSGRQFSNSRSEMNVSTLELGDSALYLCASSLEGKNIQYFGAGTRLSVL.

As regards this clonotype: This may be a read error: a much more frequent sequence differs by one nucleotide. The chain is built from TRBV20-1 and TRBJ1-1, with 11 bases matching TRBD1. The CDR3 totals 15 residues. Germline CDR1 is DFQATT and CDR2 is SNEGSKA (reference sequence). The V gene end was trimmed by 3 bases and the J gene end by 0 bases; junction bases not matched to a gene: 3. The CDR3 protein is CSASRTGGLNTEAFF. The CDR3 region has the DNA TGCAGTGCTAGTAGGACAGGGGGCCTGAACACTGAAGCTTTCTTT.

The V gene is TRBV18, the J gene TRBJ2-1, with TRBD2 identical over 13 bases. From germline, CDR1 is KGHSH and CDR2 LQKENI. V lost 3 bases to trimming and J lost 7 bases; unmatched junction nucleotides: 3. The CDR3 is 15 amino acids. The CDR3 sequence is CASSPRTSGGNEQFF. CDR3 coding DNA: TGTGCCAGCTCACCTCGGACTAGCGGGGGTAATGAGCAGTTCTTC. The whole variable domain, filled in from reference TRBV18 and TRBJ2-1, reads NAGVMQNPRHLVRRRGQEARLRCSPMKGHSHVYWYRQLPEEGLKFMVYLQKENIIDESGMPKERFSAEFPKEGPSILRIQQVVRGDSAAYFCASSPRTSGGNEQFFGPGTRLTVL.

Only a few counts were recorded for this clonotype. The genes are TRBV18 and TRBJ2-7; D not certain. Trimming removed 5 bases at V and 2 bases at J, with 13 bases between. Per the germline V gene, CDR1 is KGHSH and CDR2 is LQKENI. This CDR3 spans 14 amino acids. The CDR3 sequence: CASSIPKVPYEQYF. CDR3 nucleotides: TGTGCCAGCTCAATTCCGAAGGTCCCCTACGAGCAGTACTTC.

This clonotype was found a few times. The chain carries TRBV18 and TRBJ1-4; D is unresolved. Germline CDR1 reads KGHSH; CDR2 reads LQKENI. Trimming removed 4 bases at V and 6 bases at J, with 12 bases between. The CDR3 sequence is 14 residues long. The CDR3 protein is CASSLRPKDEKLFF. CDR3 in DNA: TGTGCCAGCTCACTAAGGCCAAAGGATGAAAAACTGTTTTTT.

Many counts were recorded for this clonotype. The chain couples TRBV27 to TRBJ1-1; a possible D gene is TRBD1 (6 bases). This CDR3 has 11 residues. Germline values: CDR1 MNHEY, CDR2 SMNVEV (reference sequence). Between the trimmed V and J ends, which lost 6 bases and 7 bases, there was a span of 9 bases. The CDR3 spells CASSGGVEAFF. CDR3 coding DNA: TGTGCCAGCAGCGGGGGCGTTGAAGCTTTCTTT.